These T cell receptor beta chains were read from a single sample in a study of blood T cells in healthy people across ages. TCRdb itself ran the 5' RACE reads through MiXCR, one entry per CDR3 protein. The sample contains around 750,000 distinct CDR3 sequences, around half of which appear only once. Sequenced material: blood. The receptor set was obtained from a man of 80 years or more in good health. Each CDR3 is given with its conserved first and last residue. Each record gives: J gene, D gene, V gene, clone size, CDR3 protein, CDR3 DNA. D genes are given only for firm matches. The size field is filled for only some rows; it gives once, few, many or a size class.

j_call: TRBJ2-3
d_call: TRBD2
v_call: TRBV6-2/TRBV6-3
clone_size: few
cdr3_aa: CASSPGTSRRYAYF
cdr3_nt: TGTGCCAGCAGTCCCGGGACTAGTCGCAGATACGCGTATTTT

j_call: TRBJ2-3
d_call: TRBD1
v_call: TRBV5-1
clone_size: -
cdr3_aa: CASRPGTVQATQYF
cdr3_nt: TGCGCCAGCAGGCCCGGGACAGTCCAGGCTACGCAGTATTTT

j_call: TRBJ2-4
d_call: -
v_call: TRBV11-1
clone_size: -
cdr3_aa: CASSSPYLAKNIQYF
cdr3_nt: TGTGCCAGCAGCAGCCCGTATCTAGCCAAAAACATTCAGTACTTC

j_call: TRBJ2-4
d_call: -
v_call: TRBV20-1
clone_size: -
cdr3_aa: CSGDIRNIQYF
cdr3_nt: TGCAGTGGGGACATCCGGAACATTCAGTACTTC

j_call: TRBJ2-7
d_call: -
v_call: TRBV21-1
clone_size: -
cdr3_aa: CASSKKRTANYEQYF
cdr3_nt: TGTGCCAGCAGCAAAAAGCGGACGGCCAACTACGAGCAGTACTTC

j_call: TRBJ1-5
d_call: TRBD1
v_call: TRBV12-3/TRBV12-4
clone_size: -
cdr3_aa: CASSRTGGKDTQHF
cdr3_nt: TGTGCCAGCAGCCGGACAGGGGGGAAAGATACGCAGCATTTT

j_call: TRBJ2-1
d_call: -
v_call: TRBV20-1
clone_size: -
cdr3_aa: CSARVVASAYNEQFF
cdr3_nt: TGCAGTGCTAGAGTGGTAGCGTCAGCCTACAATGAGCAGTTCTTC

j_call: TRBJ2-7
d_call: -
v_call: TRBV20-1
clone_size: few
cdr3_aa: CSASSNFSYEQYF
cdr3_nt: TGCAGTGCTAGTAGCAACTTCTCCTACGAGCAGTACTTC

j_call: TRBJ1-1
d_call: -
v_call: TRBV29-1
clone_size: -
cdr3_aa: CSLSGSLGVGTEAFF
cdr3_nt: TGCAGCCTGTCGGGCAGTCTAGGAGTAGGCACTGAAGCTTTCTTT

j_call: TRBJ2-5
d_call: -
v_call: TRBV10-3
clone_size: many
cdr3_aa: CAIRTGTQYF
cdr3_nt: TGTGCCATCAGAACAGGGACCCAGTACTTC

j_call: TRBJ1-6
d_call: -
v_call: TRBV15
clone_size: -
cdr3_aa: CATRGSWGHSPLHF
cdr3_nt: TGTGCCACCCGCGGTAGCTGGGGGCATTCACCCCTCCACTTT

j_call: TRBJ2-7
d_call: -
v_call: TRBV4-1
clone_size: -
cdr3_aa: CASSQDLGRFEQYF
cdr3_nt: TGCGCCAGCAGCCAAGATCTTGGACGGTTCGAGCAGTACTTC

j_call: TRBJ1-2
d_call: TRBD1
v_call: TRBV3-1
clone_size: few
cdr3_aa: CASSQGQGVRGYTF
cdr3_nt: TGTGCCAGCAGCCAAGGTCAGGGGGTTCGGGGCTACACCTTC

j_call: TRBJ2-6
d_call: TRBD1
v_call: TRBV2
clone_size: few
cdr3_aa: CASATGGGPGANVLTF
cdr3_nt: TGTGCCAGCGCAACAGGGGGAGGTCCTGGGGCCAACGTCCTGACTTTC